This entry lists 22 T cell receptor beta chains sequenced from one sample in a study of Ad26.COV2.S vaccination and SARS-CoV-2 variants. Treatment given: around 19 received Ad26.COV2.S at low or high dose, single or two shots; 5 received placebo; per-sample allocation not given. On day 63 after the first injection, vaccine and placebo recipients gave samples. The protocol was immunoSEQ multiplex PCR, while the TCRdb copy is restricted to in-frame clones and leaves out a portion. The data show roughly 500,000 clones, approximately 88% seen once. The input for sequencing was peripheral blood, taken in a trial of Ad26.COV2.S vaccine versus placebo. Source of these receptors: a person between 18 and 65 years old who received the Ad26.COV2.S COVID-19 vaccine or a placebo.

The CDR3, as DNA: TGCGCCAGCAGCCAATCGGACAGGGCTAGCAATCAGCCCCAGCATTTT. Translation: CASSQSDRASNQPQHF. J is TRBJ1-5 and V is TRBV4-1, with 8 bases matching TRBD1. This CDR3 contains 16 residues. CDR1 MGHRA and CDR2 YSYEKL come from the germline V gene. Trimming cost V 2 bases and J 0 bases; bases outside gene matches: 3.

V and J are TRBV7-9 and TRBJ1-5; D gene unclear. V lost 3 bases and J 4 bases, leaving 13 bases between the germline ends. The CDR3 sequence is 15 residues long. Germline CDR1 SEHNR, CDR2 FQNEAQ (reference sequence). The CDR3 nucleotides read TGTGCCAGCAGCTTGGGTGGGCAGGAGAATCAGCCCCAGCATTTT. This translates into CASSLGGQENQPQHF. Together with reference TRBV7-9 and TRBJ1-5, the CDR3 gives the full variable domain: DTGVSQNPRHKITKRGQNVTFRCDPISEHNRLYWYRQTLGQGPEFLTYFQNEAQLEKSRLLSDRFSAERPKGSFSTLEIQRTEQGDSAMYLCASSLGGQENQPQHFGDGTRLSIL.

V gene TRBV7-3 combines with J gene TRBJ2-2; D is undetermined. V was clipped by 2 bases and J by 6 bases, with 7 bases between them. Germline-derived CDR1 and CDR2 are SGHTA and FQGTGA. This CDR3 is 13 amino acids long. The CDR3 nucleotides are TGTGCCAGCAGCTTAGTTTCTCCCGGGGAGCTGTTTTTT. Residues: CASSLVSPGELFF.

The chain carries TRBV27 and TRBJ2-7, with 7 nucleotides matching TRBD2. The V segment lost 5 bases and the J segment 4 bases; nucleotides outside the gene matches: 8. Germline loops: CDR1 MNHEY, CDR2 SMNVEV (reference sequence). This CDR3 spans 14 amino acids. CDR3 sequence reads: CASSPAGRGYEQYF. The CDR3 coding sequence is TGTGCCAGCAGTCCCGCGGGGAGGGGATACGAGCAGTACTTC.

The CDR3 DNA follows: TGTGCCAGCAGTTACTCGACGGCGGGGACGGGTACGCAGTATTTT. It is translated as CASSYSTAGTGTQYF. The chain uses TRBV6-5 and TRBJ2-3; D perhaps matches TRBD2 (6 bases). V was clipped by 0 bases and J by 8 bases, with 15 bases between them. The CDR3 length is 15 residues. Germline V CDR1 and CDR2: MNHEY, SVGAGI.

This clone has only one observation. The CDR3 nucleotides read TGTGCCAGCACAGGGAACGCGAACACTGAAGCTTTCTTT. Its translation is CASTGNANTEAFF. The J gene is TRBJ1-1, the V gene TRBV28; possibly TRBD1 for D (5 bases). The V end lost 7 bases, the J end lost 1 base, and 10 bases lay between the germline ends. Looked up from germline, CDR1 is MDHEN and CDR2 is SYDVKM. CDR3 length: 13 amino acids.

The V and J genes are TRBV28 and TRBJ2-3; 10 bases map to TRBD1. Germline V CDR1 and CDR2: MDHEN, SYDVKM. V was clipped by 7 bases and J by 3 bases; unmatched bases: 16. CDR3 size: 18 residues. The DNA of the CDR3 is TGTGCCAGCACCCCCCCCTCGACAGGACAGGGGGGAACAGATACGCAGTATTTT. Translation: CASTPPSTGQGGTDTQYF.

This chain links TRBV6-2 or TRBV6-3 with TRBJ1-1; D gene ambiguous. This CDR3 spans 14 amino acids. Trimming cost V 4 bases and J 3 bases, with 12 bases left between them. Germline-derived CDR1 and CDR2 are MNHEY and SVGEGT. As DNA, the CDR3 is TGTGCCAGCAGTTGGTCAGGCCGCCACACTGAAGCTTTCTTT. Its protein product is CASSWSGRHTEAFF.

This clone was counted once. The gene calls are TRBV30 and TRBJ1-5; D not resolved. The V gene lost 1 base and the J gene lost 6 bases, with 13 bases spanning the gap. Germline V lookup: CDR1 GTSNPN, CDR2 SVGIG (reference sequence). This CDR3 spans 14 amino acids. Here the CDR3 DNA reads TGTGCCTGGAGTGGGGTAGGGAAGGGTCAGCCCCAGCATTTT. As protein: CAWSGVGKGQPQHF.

The rearrangement links TRBV5-8 to TRBJ2-5, with 9 bases matching TRBD1. Germline assignment: CDR1 SGHTS and CDR2 YDEGEE. J gave up 4 bases and V 5 bases, and 6 bases lay outside the gene matches. The CDR3 runs to 14 residues. The CDR3 DNA sequence: TGTGCCAGCAGGGAGGACAGGGGTTTAGAGACCCAGTACTTC. It codes for CASREDRGLETQYF.

The rearrangement joins TRBV6-5 to TRBJ1-4, with D possibly matching TRBD1 (5 bases). Per germline, CDR1 MNHEY and CDR2 SVGAGI. The CDR3 covers 12 residues. In DNA form, the CDR3 reads TGTGCAGCAAGGGACTCTAATGAAAAACTGTTTTTT. Its translation: CAARDSNEKLFF.

The V call is TRBV6-1, the J call TRBJ1-1, with unresolved D. From germline, CDR1 is MNHNS and CDR2 SASEGT. V was shortened by 3 bases and J by 2 bases, with 16 bases between the two germline ends. CDR3 length: 16 residues. The CDR3 reads CASSDLGSWSNTEAFF. The CDR3 coding sequence is TGTGCCAGCAGTGACTTGGGGTCTTGGAGCAACACTGAAGCTTTCTTT.

V gene TRBV10-2 combines with J gene TRBJ2-5; 7 nucleotides agree with TRBD1. V lost 7 bases, J lost 9 bases, and 11 bases stayed unmatched. The germline CDR1 and CDR2 sequences are WSHSY and SAAADI. This CDR3 comprises 13 residues. CDR3 bases: TGCGCCAGCACGGAGGACAGGAACACGGCCCAGTACTTC. It yields the protein CASTEDRNTAQYF.

Remarks on this clone: Since no conserved phenylalanine or tryptophan closes the CDR3, a read error is the likely cause. The DNA is left out, because the CDR3 cannot be placed on it with certainty; the CDR3 is given as TCRdb lists it. V usage is TRBV19 and J usage is TRBJ1-4; the DNA was not compared with TRBD1, the D call given in the table. The germline V gene has CDR1 LNHDA and CDR2 SQIVND (reference sequence). The CDR3 is made up of 15 amino acids, end residues included. The CDR3 loop is CASSLRLGQGHLPFY.

This clone has a single count. The V call is TRBV6-2 or TRBV6-3, the J call TRBJ2-1; D uncertain. The CDR3 covers 13 residues. Germline V gene data show CDR1 as MNHEY and CDR2 as SVGEGT. V was pared by 4 bases and J by 6 bases, with 10 bases between. The CDR3 loop reads CASSWAPGNEQFF. In DNA form, the CDR3 reads TGTGCCAGCAGTTGGGCCCCCGGCAATGAGCAGTTCTTC.

The V gene is TRBV25-1, the J gene TRBJ1-6; TRBD1 might be the D (6 bases). CDR3 length equals 14 residues. Trimming removed 4 bases at V and 7 bases at J, with 11 bases between. Germline assignment: CDR1 MGHDK and CDR2 SYGVNS. CDR3 loop: CASSAGGRNSPLHF. CDR3 in DNA: TGTGCCAGCAGTGCGGGGGGCAGGAATTCACCCCTCCACTTT. The full variable domain, completed using reference TRBV25-1 and TRBJ1-6, is EADIYQTPRYLVIGTGKKITLECSQTMGHDKMYWYQQDPGMELHLIHYSYGVNSTEKGDLSSESTVSRIRTEHFPLTLESARPSHTSQYLCASSAGGRNSPLHFGNGTRLTVT.

The chain couples TRBV27 to TRBJ2-3; TRBD2 is a possible D gene (6 bases). The germline V and J ends were trimmed by 5 bases and 1 base, with 7 bases remaining between them. This CDR3 spans 13 amino acids. Germline V lookup: CDR1 MNHEY, CDR2 SMNVEV (reference sequence). Written as DNA, the CDR3 is TGTGCCAGCAGTAGACTAGGCACAGATACGCAGTATTTT. Protein product: CASSRLGTDTQYF.

V is TRBV19 and J is TRBJ1-6; 9 bases map to TRBD1. Per the germline V gene, CDR1 is LNHDA and CDR2 is SQIVND (reference sequence). The CDR3 covers 16 residues. V was clipped by 3 bases and J by 7 bases; unmatched bases: 7. DNA for the CDR3: TGTGCCAGTAGTATTTTAAGCGGGACAGGGAATTCACCCCTCCACTTT. Encoded protein: CASSILSGTGNSPLHF.

The V and J genes are TRBV15 and TRBJ1-2, with D uncertain. V was shortened by 8 bases and J by 2 bases, with 33 bases between the two germline ends. CDR3 length: 20 residues. From germline, CDR1 is LNHNV and CDR2 YYDKDF (reference sequence). CDR3: CATRRASINWRTQNNYGYTF. The DNA for the CDR3 is TGTGCCACCCGGAGGGCTTCGATTAATTGGAGAACCCAAAACAACTATGGCTACACCTTC.

V is TRBV28 and J is TRBJ1-1; D may be TRBD1 (5 bases). V gave up 1 base and J gave up 6 bases, with 9 bases separating them. Germline values: CDR1 MDHEN, CDR2 SYDVKM. The CDR3 is made up of 13 amino acids. The CDR3 DNA sequence: TGTGCCAGCAGTTTATTAGGGGTTCCTGAAGCTTTCTTT. Its translation is CASSLLGVPEAFF. The variable domain in full, with the rest retrieved from reference TRBV28 and TRBJ1-1, is DVKVTQSSRYLVKRTGEKVFLECVQDMDHENMFWYRQDPGLGLRLIYFSYDVKMKEKGDIPEGYSVSREKKERFSLILESASTNQTSMYLCASSLLGVPEAFFGQGTRLTVV.

The chain carries TRBV28 and TRBJ1-3, with TRBD1 as a possible D gene (6 bases). The CDR3 covers 15 residues. Trimming removed 5 bases at V and 4 bases at J, with 15 bases between. Germline assignment: CDR1 MDHEN and CDR2 SYDVKM. The CDR3 sequence: CASSPQGLRGNTIYF. In nucleotides, the CDR3 is TGTGCCAGCAGTCCACAGGGTCTTAGGGGAAACACCATATATTTT. The variable domain in full, with the rest retrieved from reference TRBV28 and TRBJ1-3, is DVKVTQSSRYLVKRTGEKVFLECVQDMDHENMFWYRQDPGLGLRLIYFSYDVKMKEKGDIPEGYSVSREKKERFSLILESASTNQTSMYLCASSPQGLRGNTIYFGEGSWLTVV.

This rearrangement joins TRBV15 to TRBJ1-2, with a tentative D call TRBD1 (5 bases). There are 13 residues in the CDR3. Germline V CDR1 and CDR2: LNHNV, YYDKDF (reference sequence). Trimming took 0 bases from V and 7 from J, leaving 9 bases between them. CDR3 in amino acids: CATSRDRVSGYTF. The CDR3 DNA sequence: TGTGCCACCAGCAGAGACAGGGTCTCTGGCTACACCTTC. Supplemented by reference TRBV15 and TRBJ1-2, the full variable domain reads DAMVIQNPRYQVTQFGKPVTLSCSQTLNHNVMYWYQQKSSQAPKLLFHYYDKDFNNEADTPDNFQSRRPNTSFCFLDIRSPGLGDTAMYLCATSRDRVSGYTFGSGTRLTVV.